This T cell receptor beta chain appears in the sequencing data of a study of Ad26.COV2.S vaccination and SARS-CoV-2 variants (dated by TCRdb to about 2021). For the study in its entirety: Vaccine-arm donors were drawn from COV1001, a multicentre, randomized, double-blind, placebo-controlled phase I-IIa trial of Ad26.COV2.S in healthy adults. Ad26.COV2.S was given intramuscularly at 5x10^10 or 1x10^11 viral particles, as a single shot or as two shots 56 days apart. TCRbeta repertoire sequencing served as the tool for gauging how specific and how broad the SARS-CoV-2-reactive T cell receptors were following Ad26.COV2.S vaccination. The TCR-sequenced set comprised about 30 samples: roughly 19 Ad26.COV2.S vaccine recipients, 5 placebo recipients and 8 SARS-CoV-2 convalescent individuals. Investigators remained blinded to trial group allocation during experiments and outcome assessment. Trial participants were randomized into five groups of five: low-dose or high-dose Ad26.COV2.S given once or twice, or placebo on both occasions. The paper's findings and limits, for the study overall: Vaccine and placebo recipients had similar non-spike TCR breadth, a finding consistent with the vaccine containing only spike. Substantial breadth of spike-specific CD8+ and CD4+ T cell responses was reported after vaccination. Comparing responses between vaccine doses or regimens was not something the study was powered to do. According to the authors, total T cell responses may have been underestimated by the TCR breadth and depth analyses. Spike-specific TCR breadth was higher in Ad26.COV2.S recipients than in placebo recipients (P = 0.0014).

The CDR3 numbers 14 residues from cysteine through phenylalanine. Just CDR3 DNA is preserved here, 42 bases in frame from base 1. Looking up the germline V gene (reference sequence) yields CDR1 SEHNR and CDR2 FQNEAQ. A distance of 20 bases separates the germline ends of V and J, which lose 10 bases and 5 bases respectively. TCRbeta CDR3 regions were sequenced with the immunoSEQ Assay. After extraction, genomic DNA underwent amplification by bias-controlled multiplex PCR, followed by high-throughput sequencing. The original pipeline was this. To quantify the absolute abundance of every unique TCRbeta CDR3 region, sequences were collapsed and filtered. T cell fraction was estimated by normalization of TCRbeta template counts to usable DNA, with usable DNA being measured through amplification of reference genes present in all nucleated cells. Repertoire TCRs were annotated as SARS-CoV-2-specific by exact matching of V gene, CDR3 amino acid sequence and J gene to a known reactive TCR set. The reference SARS-CoV-2 TCR set was obtained from MIRA and was filtered for enrichment in COVID-19-positive ImmuneCODE repertoires, whereby public or cross-reactive TCRs were removed. Using the MIRA antigens, annotated TCRs were further analysed by specific ORF or by position within an ORF. Depth was the summed frequency of annotated unique rearrangements, while breadth was defined as annotated unique rearrangements over total unique productive rearrangements. Group comparisons of TCR breadth used two-sided Wilcoxon rank-sum tests. TCRdb retrieved this table from immuneACCESS and kept in-frame rearrangements only. Not all clones are present; in checked studies, unresolved V genes account for under half, and no reason is known for the remainder. The DNA gave D and trimming, while V, J and clone size come from that table. The sample profile shows about 440,000 clones; around 88% of them were found once. The ten largest clones represent about 13% of the sample.

This clone was detected a few times. This receptor's antigen is unknown. One base away there is no much larger clone; base qualities are not given. This specimen's treatment or condition label, interpreted: around 19 received Ad26.COV2.S at low or high dose, single or two shots; about 5 received placebo; per-sample allocation not given. Repertoires of vaccine and placebo recipients were sequenced from samples taken on day 63 after the first injection. In Cohort 1b, 25 adults aged 18-55 years were enrolled at a single site in Boston, USA, between 29 July and 7 August 2020. Ad26.COV2.S consisted of a replication-incompetent adenovirus type 26 vector by which a prefusion-stabilized SARS-CoV-2 spike protein from the original Wuhan strain was expressed.

The receptor comes from a person aged 18-60 years who received the Ad26.COV2.S COVID-19 vaccine or a placebo. The sample was peripheral blood, taken in a trial of Ad26.COV2.S vaccine versus placebo. The chain links TRBV7-9 with TRBJ1-1, with the D segment identity uncertain. Here the CDR3 is given as CATSMGGGRTEAFF. The DNA reads TGTGCCACCAGTATGGGCGGTGGAAGGACTGAAGCTTTCTTT.